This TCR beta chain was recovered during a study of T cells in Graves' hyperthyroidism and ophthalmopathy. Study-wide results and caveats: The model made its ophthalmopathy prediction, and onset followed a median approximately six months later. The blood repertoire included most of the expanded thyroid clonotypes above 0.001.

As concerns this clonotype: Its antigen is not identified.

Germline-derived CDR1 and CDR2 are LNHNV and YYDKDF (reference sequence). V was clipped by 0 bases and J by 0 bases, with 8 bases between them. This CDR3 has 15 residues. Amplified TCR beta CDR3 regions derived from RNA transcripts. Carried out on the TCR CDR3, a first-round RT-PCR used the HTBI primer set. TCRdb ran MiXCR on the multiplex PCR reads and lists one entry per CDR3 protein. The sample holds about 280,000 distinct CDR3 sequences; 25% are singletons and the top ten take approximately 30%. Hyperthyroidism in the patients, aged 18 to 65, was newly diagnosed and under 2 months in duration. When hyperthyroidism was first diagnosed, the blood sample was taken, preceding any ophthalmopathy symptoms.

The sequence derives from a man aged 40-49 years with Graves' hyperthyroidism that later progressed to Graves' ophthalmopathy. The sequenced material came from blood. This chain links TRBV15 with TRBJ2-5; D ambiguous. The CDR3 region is CATSRDGENQETQYF. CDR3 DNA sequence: TGTGCCACCAGCAGAGATGGGGAAAACCAAGAGACCCAGTACTTC.